This T cell receptor beta chain is from a study of cytomegalovirus exposure and HLA in healthy donors. The table came from immunoSEQ multiplex PCR; TCRdb's copy has only in-frame clones and leaves some out. Here the sample spans around 190,000 clones, approximately 86% being singletons. The CDR3 length is 15 residues. Germline V gene sequence: CDR1 SGHTA, CDR2 FQGNSA. V shed 7 bases and J 4 bases; nucleotides not matched to a gene: 12. The genes are TRBV7-2 and TRBJ2-5, with 7 bases aligning to TRBD1. The clonotype was recovered from a young man in good health and CMV-seropositive. Material for sequencing was PBMCs. CDR3 nucleotide sequence: TGTGCCAGCACCCCGACAGGGTCGTTGGGAGAGACCCAGTACTTC. It specifies CASTPTGSLGETQYF.